This is a list of T cell receptor beta chains from one sample in a study of T cell responses to AZD1222 COVID-19 vaccine. Profiling relied on immunoSEQ multiplex PCR, and the TCRdb table lists in-frame clones only, not all of them. Here the sample spans about 130,000 clones, roughly 90% being singletons. The specimen comprised peripheral blood, sampled 28 days after the second AZD1222 dose. The receptors derive from an adult who received the AZD1222 COVID-19 vaccine. CDR3s include the opening cysteine and the closing phenylalanine or tryptophan. Each record gives: clone size, J gene, D gene, V gene, CDR3 DNA, CDR3 protein. The D gene is left open where the match is weak. Size tells how often a clone was seen (once, few, many) or the class of an expanded clone, and some rows leave it out.

clone size: .
J gene: TRBJ2-2
D gene: TRBD1
V gene: TRBV6-5
CDR3 DNA: TGTGCCTCGGAGCAGGGGGTAACCGGGGAGCTGTTTTTT
CDR3 protein: CASEQGVTGELFF

clone size: .
J gene: TRBJ2-7
D gene: TRBD1
V gene: TRBV30
CDR3 DNA: TGTGCCTGGAAAAGGGGACAGGGTGTCCACGAGCAGTACTTC
CDR3 protein: CAWKRGQGVHEQYF

clone size: .
J gene: TRBJ2-7
D gene: TRBD1
V gene: TRBV9
CDR3 DNA: TGTGCCAGCAGCATCACTGGACAGGGGGCTGACGAGCAGTACTTC
CDR3 protein: CASSITGQGADEQYF

clone size: .
J gene: TRBJ2-5
D gene: .
V gene: TRBV19
CDR3 DNA: TGTGCCAGTAGTCGGTCCCGAGGGGAGACCCAGTACTTC
CDR3 protein: CASSRSRGETQYF

clone size: few
J gene: TRBJ1-1
D gene: .
V gene: TRBV19
CDR3 DNA: TGTGCCAGTAGTATAGCACAGTTGAGCACTGAAGCTTTCTTT
CDR3 protein: CASSIAQLSTEAFF

clone size: .
J gene: TRBJ2-7
D gene: .
V gene: TRBV19
CDR3 DNA: TGTGCCAGTAGTGAAGGGCTGGGCTCCTACGAGCAGTACTTC
CDR3 protein: CASSEGLGSYEQYF

clone size: .
J gene: TRBJ2-7
D gene: .
V gene: TRBV15
CDR3 DNA: TGTGCCACCAGCAGAGGTGGGTCCGAGCAGTACTTC
CDR3 protein: CATSRGGSEQYF

clone size: once
J gene: TRBJ2-1
D gene: .
V gene: TRBV5-1
CDR3 DNA: TGCGCCAGCAGCTTGGACCCTTACAATGAGCAGTTCTTC
CDR3 protein: CASSLDPYNEQFF

clone size: .
J gene: TRBJ1-4
D gene: TRBD1
V gene: TRBV28
CDR3 DNA: TGTGCCAGCAGTTTGGGGACAGGGGGCTTTAATGAAAAACTGTTTTTT
CDR3 protein: CASSLGTGGFNEKLFF

clone size: .
J gene: TRBJ2-1
D gene: TRBD2
V gene: TRBV7-7
CDR3 DNA: TGTGCCAGCAGCCCGACTAGCGGGAGGTTCGGTGAGCAGTTCTTC
CDR3 protein: CASSPTSGRFGEQFF

clone size: .
J gene: TRBJ2-1
D gene: .
V gene: TRBV24-1
CDR3 DNA: TGTGCCACGCAGCGAGGGGGGAGCTCCTACAATGAGCAGTTCTTC
CDR3 protein: CATQRGGSSYNEQFF

clone size: once
J gene: TRBJ1-1
D gene: TRBD1
V gene: TRBV7-2
CDR3 DNA: TGTGCCAGCAGCCAGAAGACAGGGGGCTTGGAAGCTTTCTTT
CDR3 protein: CASSQKTGGLEAFF

clone size: .
J gene: TRBJ2-7
D gene: TRBD1
V gene: TRBV27
CDR3 DNA: TGTGCCAGCAGCCTCACGGGACAGCTCTACGAGCAGTACTTC
CDR3 protein: CASSLTGQLYEQYF

clone size: .
J gene: TRBJ2-1
D gene: TRBD1
V gene: TRBV6-5
CDR3 DNA: TGTGCCAGCAGTCGCTGGACAGGGGTAAATGAGCAGTTCTTC
CDR3 protein: CASSRWTGVNEQFF

clone size: .
J gene: TRBJ2-5
D gene: .
V gene: TRBV7-9
CDR3 DNA: TGTGCCAGCAGCTTAGTGAGGCTAGCCGAGGGCCAAGAGACCCAGTACTTC
CDR3 protein: CASSLVRLAEGQETQYF

clone size: .
J gene: TRBJ2-5
D gene: TRBD1
V gene: TRBV27
CDR3 DNA: TGTGCCAGTGGGACAGGGGCTGGGGGCCAGTACTTC
CDR3 protein: CASGTGAGGQYF

clone size: .
J gene: TRBJ2-7
D gene: TRBD2
V gene: TRBV9
CDR3 DNA: TGTGCCAGCAGCGTCACTAGCGGGAGTAGCGAGCAGTACTTC
CDR3 protein: CASSVTSGSSEQYF

clone size: .
J gene: TRBJ2-1
D gene: .
V gene: TRBV30
CDR3 DNA: TGTGCCTGGTCTTTGGGGAATTATGAGCAGTTCTTC
CDR3 protein: CAWSLGNYEQFF

clone size: .
J gene: TRBJ2-1
D gene: TRBD2
V gene: TRBV9
CDR3 DNA: TGTGCCAGCAGCGTAGGAAGCGGGAGAGGGAATGAGCAGTTCTTC
CDR3 protein: CASSVGSGRGNEQFF

clone size: .
J gene: TRBJ1-5
D gene: .
V gene: TRBV14
CDR3 DNA: TGTGCCAGCAGCCAAAAGATAGGGCGGCCCGGGGATCAGCCCCAGCATTTT
CDR3 protein: CASSQKIGRPGDQPQHF

clone size: .
J gene: TRBJ1-3
D gene: .
V gene: TRBV19
CDR3 DNA: TGTGCCAGTAGTACTCCCCTGTTGTTCTCTGGAAACACCATATATTTT
CDR3 protein: CASSTPLLFSGNTIYF

clone size: .
J gene: TRBJ1-2
D gene: .
V gene: TRBV29-1
CDR3 DNA: TGCAGCGTTACTCGAGGGTCCCATTATGGCTACACCTTC
CDR3 protein: CSVTRGSHYGYTF

clone size: .
J gene: TRBJ2-6
D gene: .
V gene: TRBV10-2
CDR3 DNA: TGCGCCAGCAGTGAGTCGCTCTTCCTACGGGTAGCGGAGCACTCTGGGGCCAACGTCCTGACTTTC
CDR3 protein: CASSESLFLRVAEHSGANVLTF

clone size: .
J gene: TRBJ1-1
D gene: .
V gene: TRBV6-5
CDR3 DNA: TGTGCCACCCGGACAGCTCCCTTTGGAGCTTTCTTT
CDR3 protein: CATRTAPFGAFF

clone size: .
J gene: TRBJ2-7
D gene: .
V gene: TRBV2
CDR3 DNA: TGTGCCAGCAGTGAGGAACAAGTCTGGACCCCACGGGCGCAGTACTTC
CDR3 protein: CASSEEQVWTPRAQYF

clone size: .
J gene: TRBJ1-1
D gene: .
V gene: TRBV30
CDR3 DNA: TGTGCCTGGAGTGTGCCACTAGCAGGGGACACTGAAGCTTTCTTT
CDR3 protein: CAWSVPLAGDTEAFF

clone size: .
J gene: TRBJ2-7
D gene: .
V gene: TRBV5-6
CDR3 DNA: TGTGCCAGCAGCACTTTTACTAGCCTCCTTTCCTACGAGCAGTACTTC
CDR3 protein: CASSTFTSLLSYEQYF

clone size: .
J gene: TRBJ1-1
D gene: .
V gene: TRBV9
CDR3 DNA: TGTGCCAGCAGCGTAGGACACCTGACCACTGAAGCTTTCTTT
CDR3 protein: CASSVGHLTTEAFF

clone size: .
J gene: TRBJ2-3
D gene: .
V gene: TRBV27
CDR3 DNA: TGTGCCAGCAGTTTAAACGGGGCTCTAGGTAGCACAGATACGCAGTATTTT
CDR3 protein: CASSLNGALGSTDTQYF

clone size: .
J gene: TRBJ2-7
D gene: TRBD2
V gene: TRBV14
CDR3 DNA: TGTGCCAGCAGCCAAGCCGCGGGGGGGCTCTACGAGCAGTACTTC
CDR3 protein: CASSQAAGGLYEQYF

clone size: .
J gene: TRBJ2-1
D gene: .
V gene: TRBV24-1
CDR3 DNA: TGTGCCACCAGTGATCCCGCCGGGCTTCAAAGGGATGAGCAGTTCTTC
CDR3 protein: CATSDPAGLQRDEQFF

clone size: .
J gene: TRBJ2-7
D gene: .
V gene: TRBV7-2
CDR3 DNA: TGTGCCAGCAGCTTAATATCTGACGAGCAGTACTTC
CDR3 protein: CASSLISDEQYF

clone size: once
J gene: TRBJ1-1
D gene: TRBD1
V gene: TRBV19
CDR3 DNA: TGTGCCAGTAGCAACCGACAGGGCGCTGAAGCTTTCTTT
CDR3 protein: CASSNRQGAEAFF

clone size: few
J gene: TRBJ1-5
D gene: .
V gene: TRBV24-1
CDR3 DNA: TGTGCCACCAGTGATTTGCGAACGGGTCAGCCCCAGCATTTT
CDR3 protein: CATSDLRTGQPQHF

clone size: .
J gene: TRBJ2-3
D gene: .
V gene: TRBV3-1/TRBV3-2
CDR3 DNA: TGTGCCAGCAGCCAAGATCAAGTAGGGGGGGATACGCAGTATTTT
CDR3 protein: CASSQDQVGGDTQYF

clone size: .
J gene: TRBJ1-1
D gene: TRBD1
V gene: TRBV29-1
CDR3 DNA: TGCAGCGTCGATACAGGGGGCACTGAAGCTTTCTTT
CDR3 protein: CSVDTGGTEAFF

clone size: .
J gene: TRBJ1-2
D gene: TRBD1
V gene: TRBV28
CDR3 DNA: TGTGCCAGCAGTGACAGGGTTGGGGCTGGCTACACCTTC
CDR3 protein: CASSDRVGAGYTF

clone size: .
J gene: TRBJ1-3
D gene: TRBD1
V gene: TRBV28
CDR3 DNA: TGTGCCAGCAAAACAAACCGGGACAGCCTAAACACCATATATTTT
CDR3 protein: CASKTNRDSLNTIYF

clone size: few
J gene: TRBJ1-5
D gene: .
V gene: TRBV19
CDR3 DNA: TGTGCCAGTAGTATAGATGGTGGCAATCAGCCCCAGCATTTT
CDR3 protein: CASSIDGGNQPQHF

clone size: once
J gene: TRBJ2-7
D gene: .
V gene: TRBV4-3
CDR3 DNA: TGCGCCAGCAGCCAAGCGGCGGATTACGAGCAGTACTTC
CDR3 protein: CASSQAADYEQYF

clone size: once
J gene: TRBJ2-3
D gene: .
V gene: TRBV18
CDR3 DNA: TGTGCCAGCTCACCACGGGACGTTAGCACAGATACGCAGTATTTT
CDR3 protein: CASSPRDVSTDTQYF

clone size: .
J gene: TRBJ1-5
D gene: .
V gene: TRBV18
CDR3 DNA: TGTGCCAGCTCACCAGATGCGGCGGGGGGCGGCAATCAGCCCCAGCATTTT
CDR3 protein: CASSPDAAGGGNQPQHF

clone size: .
J gene: TRBJ1-2
D gene: TRBD1
V gene: TRBV7-2
CDR3 DNA: TGTGCCAGCAGCTACAGGGGGCGCGACTATGGCTACACCTTC
CDR3 protein: CASSYRGRDYGYTF

clone size: .
J gene: TRBJ1-1
D gene: .
V gene: TRBV19
CDR3 DNA: TGTGCCAGTAGTATGGACCCCACTACTGAAGCTTTCTTT
CDR3 protein: CASSMDPTTEAFF

clone size: few
J gene: TRBJ1-1
D gene: .
V gene: TRBV3-1/TRBV3-2
CDR3 DNA: TGTGCCAGCAGCCCCAGGCAGGGGCCGATGAACACTGAAGCTTTCTTT
CDR3 protein: CASSPRQGPMNTEAFF